This T cell receptor beta chain was identified during a study of cytomegalovirus exposure and HLA in healthy donors. For the study at large: Earlier results showed 90 million to 120 million unique TCR beta sequences derived from 150 million to 200 million T cells.

The PCR was carried out with 60 Vbeta primers and 13 Jbeta primers. Here immunoSEQ multiplex PCR was the method, and the copy in TCRdb shows in-frame clones only, minus some. The profile covers about 100,000 clones, with around 85% appearing a single time and around 3.6% taken by the ten largest. Findings of the study overall: The CMV antigen specificity of a few CMV-associated chains was confirmed through in vitro analysis. A later analysis linked a missense variant in DCLRE1C to the trimming of TCR beta V and J genes. Among donors in an Asian-associated ancestry cluster, a later analysis reportedly found fewer N-insertions than the approximately 700-donor mean.

Turning to this clone: Antigen: not known.

The germline gives CDR1 SGHTA, CDR2 FQGTGA. V dropped 0 bases and J dropped 7 bases, with 10 bases sitting between them. The CDR3 is 15 amino acids. The J gene is TRBJ1-6, the V gene TRBV7-3; D is uncertain. Sequencing input: PBMCs. The receptor's source is a man in his thirties or forties in good health and CMV-seronegative. CDR3 loop: CASSLTGMSNSPLHF. DNA for the CDR3: TGTGCCAGCAGCTTAACCGGGATGTCCAATTCACCCCTCCACTTT.